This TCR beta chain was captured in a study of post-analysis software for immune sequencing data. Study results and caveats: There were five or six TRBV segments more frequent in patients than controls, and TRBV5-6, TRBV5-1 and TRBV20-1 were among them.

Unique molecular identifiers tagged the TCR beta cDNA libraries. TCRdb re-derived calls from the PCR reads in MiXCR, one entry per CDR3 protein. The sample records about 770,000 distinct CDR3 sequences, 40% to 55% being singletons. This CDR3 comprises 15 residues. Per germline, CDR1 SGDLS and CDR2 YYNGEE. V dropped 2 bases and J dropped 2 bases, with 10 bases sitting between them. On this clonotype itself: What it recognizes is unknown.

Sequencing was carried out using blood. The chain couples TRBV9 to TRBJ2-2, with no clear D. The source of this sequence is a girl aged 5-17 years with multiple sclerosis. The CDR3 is CASSVSLVNTGELFF. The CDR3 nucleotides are TGTGCCAGCAGCGTCTCTCTGGTAAACACCGGGGAGCTGTTTTTT.